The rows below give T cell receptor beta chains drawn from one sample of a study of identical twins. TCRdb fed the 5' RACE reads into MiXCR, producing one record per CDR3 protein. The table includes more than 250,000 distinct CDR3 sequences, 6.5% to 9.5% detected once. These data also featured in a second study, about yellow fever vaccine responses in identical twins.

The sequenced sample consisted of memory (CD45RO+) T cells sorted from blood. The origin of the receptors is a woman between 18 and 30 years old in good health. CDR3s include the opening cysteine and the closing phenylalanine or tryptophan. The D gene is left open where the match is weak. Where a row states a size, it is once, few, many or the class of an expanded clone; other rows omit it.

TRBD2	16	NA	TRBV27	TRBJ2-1	TGTGCCAGCAGTTCCCGGGGAGCGGGGGACTACAATGAGCAGTTCTTC	CASSSRGAGDYNEQFF
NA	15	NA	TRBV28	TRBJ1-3	TGTGCCAGCAGTTTGGCGGATTTCGCTGGAAACACCATATATTTT	CASSLADFAGNTIYF
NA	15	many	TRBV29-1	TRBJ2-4	TGCAGCGTTATAGGGCAGAATCTAGCCAAAAACATTCAGTACTTC	CSVIGQNLAKNIQYF
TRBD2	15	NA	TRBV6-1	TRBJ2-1	TGTGCCAGCAGGACTAGCGGTCGCTCCTACAATGAGCAGTTCTTC	CASRTSGRSYNEQFF
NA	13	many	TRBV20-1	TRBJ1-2	TGCAGTGCTAGAGATCCCATAATGTATGGCTACACCTTC	CSARDPIMYGYTF
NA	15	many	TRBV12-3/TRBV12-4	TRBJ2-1	TGTGCCAGCAAGGGGGGGACAGGAGATTACAATGAGCAGTTCTTC	CASKGGTGDYNEQFF
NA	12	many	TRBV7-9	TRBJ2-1	TGTGCCAGCAGCTTTATGGACAATGAGCAGTTCTTC	CASSFMDNEQFF
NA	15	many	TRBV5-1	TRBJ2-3	TGCGCCAGCAGCTGGTCGGGGGGCAGCACAGATACGCAGTATTTT	CASSWSGGSTDTQYF
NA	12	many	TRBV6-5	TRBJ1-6	TGTGCCAGCAGTAACAGGGAATCACCCCTCCACTTT	CASSNRESPLHF
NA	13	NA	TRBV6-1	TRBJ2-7	TGTGCCAGCACCCTTGAGGTGGCCTACGAGCAGTACTTC	CASTLEVAYEQYF
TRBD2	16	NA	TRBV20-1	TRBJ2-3	TGCAGTGCTAGAGGGACTAGCGGGGGAGGCTTAGATACGCAGTATTTT	CSARGTSGGGLDTQYF
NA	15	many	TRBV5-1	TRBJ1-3	TGCGCCAGCAGCCCGCACCTCGGAGAAGGAAACACCATATATTTT	CASSPHLGEGNTIYF
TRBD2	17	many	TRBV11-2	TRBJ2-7	TGTGCCAGCAGCTCTCCCGGGCTAGCGGGACTCTCCTACGAGCAGTACTTC	CASSSPGLAGLSYEQYF
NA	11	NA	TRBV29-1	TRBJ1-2	TGCAGCGTTGAACGGCTCTATGGCTACACCTTC	CSVERLYGYTF
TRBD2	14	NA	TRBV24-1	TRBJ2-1	TGTGCCACCAGTGATGGGGGACTACTGGATGAGCAGTTCTTC	CATSDGGLLDEQFF
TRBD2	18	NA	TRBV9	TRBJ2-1	TGTGCCAGCAGCGTCCTAGCGGGGGAGCGCCCCCCGGCCAATGAGCAGTTCTTC	CASSVLAGERPPANEQFF
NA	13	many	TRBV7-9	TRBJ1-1	TGTGCCAGCATCATGGGGGGTAACACTGAAGCTTTCTTT	CASIMGGNTEAFF
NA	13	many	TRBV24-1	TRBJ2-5	TGTGCCACCAGTAGAAGTTCGAAAGAGACCCAGTACTTC	CATSRSSKETQYF
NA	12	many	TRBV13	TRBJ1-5	TGTGCCAGCAGCTCGAGGGATCAGCCCCAGCATTTT	CASSSRDQPQHF
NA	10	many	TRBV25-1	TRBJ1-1	TGTGCCAGCAGTGAAACTGAAGCTTTCTTT	CASSETEAFF
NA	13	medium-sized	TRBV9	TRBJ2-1	TGTGCCAGCAGCGTAGTGGTGGGCTCCGAGCAGTTCTTC	CASSVVVGSEQFF
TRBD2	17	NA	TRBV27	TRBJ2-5	TGTGCCAGCAGCGGGGCTCGGACTAGCGGGATAGGGGAGACCCAGTACTTC	CASSGARTSGIGETQYF
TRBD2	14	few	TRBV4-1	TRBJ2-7	TGCGCCAGCAGCCAAGGAGGACTAGTTTACGAGCAGTACTTC	CASSQGGLVYEQYF